This T cell receptor beta chain came from a study of shared clonotypes between healthy human individuals. Study-wide context: Each donor's CD4 naive and CD4 memory cells filled three plates apiece, CD8 naive two, and CD8 memory one.

Whole-study findings and limits: Non-shared clonotypes had lower generation probabilities than clonotypes shared by all four sorted-subset donors. Sharing across a few donors was seen in 5% to 5.5% of naive CD4 clonotypes.

Profiling relied on immunoSEQ multiplex PCR, and the TCRdb table lists in-frame clones only, not all of them. The sample records 2.3 million or so clones, over 90% being singletons. CDR1 and CDR2 (germline): MNHNS, SASEGT. The CDR3 sequence is 14 residues long. The V end was cut by 1 base, the J end by 4 bases, with 11 bases between. Worth noting for this clone: Its matching antigen is unknown.

Sequences were obtained from naive CD4+ T cells from PBMCs. Documented subset: CD45RA+ positively selected. The receptor comes from a young man in good health. Some clones in this sample may be carry-over from other donors' samples. The V and J genes are TRBV6-1 and TRBJ2-7, with D hard to call. CDR3 in DNA: TGTGCCAGCAGTGAAGGGAATTGGAGTTACGAGCAGTACTTC. Protein sequence: CASSEGNWSYEQYF.